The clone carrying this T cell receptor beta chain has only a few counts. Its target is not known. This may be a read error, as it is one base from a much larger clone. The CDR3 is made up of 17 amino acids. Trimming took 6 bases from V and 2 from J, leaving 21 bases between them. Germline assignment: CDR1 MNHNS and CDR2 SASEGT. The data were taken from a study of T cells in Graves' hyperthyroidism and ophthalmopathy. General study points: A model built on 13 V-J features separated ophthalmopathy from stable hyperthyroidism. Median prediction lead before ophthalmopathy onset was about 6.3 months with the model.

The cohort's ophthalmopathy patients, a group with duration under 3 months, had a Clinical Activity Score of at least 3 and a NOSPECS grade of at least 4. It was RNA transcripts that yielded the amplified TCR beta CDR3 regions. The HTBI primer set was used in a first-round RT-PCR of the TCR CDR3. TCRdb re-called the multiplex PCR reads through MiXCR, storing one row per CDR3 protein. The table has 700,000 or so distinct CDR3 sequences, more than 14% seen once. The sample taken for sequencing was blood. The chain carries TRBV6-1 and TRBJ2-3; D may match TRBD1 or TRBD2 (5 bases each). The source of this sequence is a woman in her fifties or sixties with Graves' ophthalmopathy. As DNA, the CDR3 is TGTGCCAGCAGGCGGACGGGACCAGCGGTTACCACAGATACGCAGTATTTT. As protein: CASRRTGPAVTTDTQYF.